This is a list of T cell receptor beta chains from one sample in a study of cytomegalovirus exposure and HLA in healthy donors. Measured with immunoSEQ multiplex PCR; TCRdb has only the in-frame clones, and not every one. Of roughly 81,000 clones detected, 77% appear once; the ten largest clones hold about 2.1%. Sequenced sample: PBMCs. The receptors originated from a boy aged 10-17 years in good health and CMV-seronegative. CDR3s include the opening cysteine and the closing phenylalanine or tryptophan. Each record gives: clone size, V gene, D gene, J gene, CDR3 DNA, CDR3 protein. D genes are given only for firm matches. Size tells how often a clone was seen (once, few, many) or the class of an expanded clone, and some rows leave it out.

clone size: .; V gene: TRBV5-1; D gene: .; J gene: TRBJ2-1; CDR3 DNA: TGCGCCAGCAGCTCAATGGCGGCGGGAATATCCTACAATGAGCAGTTCTTC; CDR3 protein: CASSSMAAGISYNEQFF
clone size: .; V gene: TRBV6-5; D gene: TRBD1; J gene: TRBJ1-2; CDR3 DNA: TGTGCCAGCAGCCTCAGACAGGGAAGGATCTATGGCTACACCTTC; CDR3 protein: CASSLRQGRIYGYTF
clone size: .; V gene: TRBV28; D gene: TRBD2; J gene: TRBJ2-1; CDR3 DNA: TGTGCCAGCAGTTCCCGTCTGGGGCTAGCGGTCCACAATGAGCAGTTCTTC; CDR3 protein: CASSSRLGLAVHNEQFF
clone size: .; V gene: TRBV6-6; D gene: TRBD1; J gene: TRBJ1-6; CDR3 DNA: TGTGCCAGCAGTCCAGACAGGGCTGGTTCACCCCTCCACTTT; CDR3 protein: CASSPDRAGSPLHF
clone size: .; V gene: TRBV5-6; D gene: TRBD1; J gene: TRBJ1-3; CDR3 DNA: TGTGCCAGCAGCTTGGAAGTGGGGACAGGGGTGTACACCATATATTTT; CDR3 protein: CASSLEVGTGVYTIYF
clone size: .; V gene: TRBV11-1; D gene: .; J gene: TRBJ1-5; CDR3 DNA: TGTGCCAGCAGCTTGGGGCGGGGTCAGGGTCAGCCCCAGCATTTT; CDR3 protein: CASSLGRGQGQPQHF
clone size: .; V gene: TRBV5-6; D gene: TRBD1; J gene: TRBJ1-2; CDR3 DNA: TGTGCCAGCAGCGGGGACAGGGGGGTCTATGGCTACACCTTC; CDR3 protein: CASSGDRGVYGYTF
clone size: once; V gene: TRBV30; D gene: .; J gene: TRBJ2-7; CDR3 DNA: TGTGCGCTTAGTAACCCCTACGAGCAGTACTTC; CDR3 protein: CALSNPYEQYF
clone size: once; V gene: TRBV27; D gene: .; J gene: TRBJ1-1; CDR3 DNA: TGTGCCAGCAGATCCCCAGGTACTGAAGCTTTCTTT; CDR3 protein: CASRSPGTEAFF
clone size: .; V gene: TRBV7-9; D gene: .; J gene: TRBJ2-3; CDR3 DNA: TGTGCCAGCAGCTTTGGGGGCCCAGATACGCAGTATTTT; CDR3 protein: CASSFGGPDTQYF
clone size: .; V gene: TRBV5-1; D gene: .; J gene: TRBJ1-2; CDR3 DNA: TGCGCCAGCAGCTCCCAACAGGGAGTCTATGGCTACACCTTC; CDR3 protein: CASSSQQGVYGYTF
clone size: .; V gene: TRBV27; D gene: .; J gene: TRBJ1-6; CDR3 DNA: TGTGCCAGCAGTTTAGGGGTACAGGGTTCACCCCTCCACTTT; CDR3 protein: CASSLGVQGSPLHF
clone size: .; V gene: TRBV2; D gene: TRBD2; J gene: TRBJ2-5; CDR3 DNA: TGTGCCAGCAGTGTCTCACTAGCGGGGGGGGAGACCCAGTACTTC; CDR3 protein: CASSVSLAGGETQYF
clone size: .; V gene: TRBV7-6; D gene: TRBD2; J gene: TRBJ2-7; CDR3 DNA: TGTGCCAGCAGCTTTACTAGCGGCTACGAGCAGTACTTC; CDR3 protein: CASSFTSGYEQYF